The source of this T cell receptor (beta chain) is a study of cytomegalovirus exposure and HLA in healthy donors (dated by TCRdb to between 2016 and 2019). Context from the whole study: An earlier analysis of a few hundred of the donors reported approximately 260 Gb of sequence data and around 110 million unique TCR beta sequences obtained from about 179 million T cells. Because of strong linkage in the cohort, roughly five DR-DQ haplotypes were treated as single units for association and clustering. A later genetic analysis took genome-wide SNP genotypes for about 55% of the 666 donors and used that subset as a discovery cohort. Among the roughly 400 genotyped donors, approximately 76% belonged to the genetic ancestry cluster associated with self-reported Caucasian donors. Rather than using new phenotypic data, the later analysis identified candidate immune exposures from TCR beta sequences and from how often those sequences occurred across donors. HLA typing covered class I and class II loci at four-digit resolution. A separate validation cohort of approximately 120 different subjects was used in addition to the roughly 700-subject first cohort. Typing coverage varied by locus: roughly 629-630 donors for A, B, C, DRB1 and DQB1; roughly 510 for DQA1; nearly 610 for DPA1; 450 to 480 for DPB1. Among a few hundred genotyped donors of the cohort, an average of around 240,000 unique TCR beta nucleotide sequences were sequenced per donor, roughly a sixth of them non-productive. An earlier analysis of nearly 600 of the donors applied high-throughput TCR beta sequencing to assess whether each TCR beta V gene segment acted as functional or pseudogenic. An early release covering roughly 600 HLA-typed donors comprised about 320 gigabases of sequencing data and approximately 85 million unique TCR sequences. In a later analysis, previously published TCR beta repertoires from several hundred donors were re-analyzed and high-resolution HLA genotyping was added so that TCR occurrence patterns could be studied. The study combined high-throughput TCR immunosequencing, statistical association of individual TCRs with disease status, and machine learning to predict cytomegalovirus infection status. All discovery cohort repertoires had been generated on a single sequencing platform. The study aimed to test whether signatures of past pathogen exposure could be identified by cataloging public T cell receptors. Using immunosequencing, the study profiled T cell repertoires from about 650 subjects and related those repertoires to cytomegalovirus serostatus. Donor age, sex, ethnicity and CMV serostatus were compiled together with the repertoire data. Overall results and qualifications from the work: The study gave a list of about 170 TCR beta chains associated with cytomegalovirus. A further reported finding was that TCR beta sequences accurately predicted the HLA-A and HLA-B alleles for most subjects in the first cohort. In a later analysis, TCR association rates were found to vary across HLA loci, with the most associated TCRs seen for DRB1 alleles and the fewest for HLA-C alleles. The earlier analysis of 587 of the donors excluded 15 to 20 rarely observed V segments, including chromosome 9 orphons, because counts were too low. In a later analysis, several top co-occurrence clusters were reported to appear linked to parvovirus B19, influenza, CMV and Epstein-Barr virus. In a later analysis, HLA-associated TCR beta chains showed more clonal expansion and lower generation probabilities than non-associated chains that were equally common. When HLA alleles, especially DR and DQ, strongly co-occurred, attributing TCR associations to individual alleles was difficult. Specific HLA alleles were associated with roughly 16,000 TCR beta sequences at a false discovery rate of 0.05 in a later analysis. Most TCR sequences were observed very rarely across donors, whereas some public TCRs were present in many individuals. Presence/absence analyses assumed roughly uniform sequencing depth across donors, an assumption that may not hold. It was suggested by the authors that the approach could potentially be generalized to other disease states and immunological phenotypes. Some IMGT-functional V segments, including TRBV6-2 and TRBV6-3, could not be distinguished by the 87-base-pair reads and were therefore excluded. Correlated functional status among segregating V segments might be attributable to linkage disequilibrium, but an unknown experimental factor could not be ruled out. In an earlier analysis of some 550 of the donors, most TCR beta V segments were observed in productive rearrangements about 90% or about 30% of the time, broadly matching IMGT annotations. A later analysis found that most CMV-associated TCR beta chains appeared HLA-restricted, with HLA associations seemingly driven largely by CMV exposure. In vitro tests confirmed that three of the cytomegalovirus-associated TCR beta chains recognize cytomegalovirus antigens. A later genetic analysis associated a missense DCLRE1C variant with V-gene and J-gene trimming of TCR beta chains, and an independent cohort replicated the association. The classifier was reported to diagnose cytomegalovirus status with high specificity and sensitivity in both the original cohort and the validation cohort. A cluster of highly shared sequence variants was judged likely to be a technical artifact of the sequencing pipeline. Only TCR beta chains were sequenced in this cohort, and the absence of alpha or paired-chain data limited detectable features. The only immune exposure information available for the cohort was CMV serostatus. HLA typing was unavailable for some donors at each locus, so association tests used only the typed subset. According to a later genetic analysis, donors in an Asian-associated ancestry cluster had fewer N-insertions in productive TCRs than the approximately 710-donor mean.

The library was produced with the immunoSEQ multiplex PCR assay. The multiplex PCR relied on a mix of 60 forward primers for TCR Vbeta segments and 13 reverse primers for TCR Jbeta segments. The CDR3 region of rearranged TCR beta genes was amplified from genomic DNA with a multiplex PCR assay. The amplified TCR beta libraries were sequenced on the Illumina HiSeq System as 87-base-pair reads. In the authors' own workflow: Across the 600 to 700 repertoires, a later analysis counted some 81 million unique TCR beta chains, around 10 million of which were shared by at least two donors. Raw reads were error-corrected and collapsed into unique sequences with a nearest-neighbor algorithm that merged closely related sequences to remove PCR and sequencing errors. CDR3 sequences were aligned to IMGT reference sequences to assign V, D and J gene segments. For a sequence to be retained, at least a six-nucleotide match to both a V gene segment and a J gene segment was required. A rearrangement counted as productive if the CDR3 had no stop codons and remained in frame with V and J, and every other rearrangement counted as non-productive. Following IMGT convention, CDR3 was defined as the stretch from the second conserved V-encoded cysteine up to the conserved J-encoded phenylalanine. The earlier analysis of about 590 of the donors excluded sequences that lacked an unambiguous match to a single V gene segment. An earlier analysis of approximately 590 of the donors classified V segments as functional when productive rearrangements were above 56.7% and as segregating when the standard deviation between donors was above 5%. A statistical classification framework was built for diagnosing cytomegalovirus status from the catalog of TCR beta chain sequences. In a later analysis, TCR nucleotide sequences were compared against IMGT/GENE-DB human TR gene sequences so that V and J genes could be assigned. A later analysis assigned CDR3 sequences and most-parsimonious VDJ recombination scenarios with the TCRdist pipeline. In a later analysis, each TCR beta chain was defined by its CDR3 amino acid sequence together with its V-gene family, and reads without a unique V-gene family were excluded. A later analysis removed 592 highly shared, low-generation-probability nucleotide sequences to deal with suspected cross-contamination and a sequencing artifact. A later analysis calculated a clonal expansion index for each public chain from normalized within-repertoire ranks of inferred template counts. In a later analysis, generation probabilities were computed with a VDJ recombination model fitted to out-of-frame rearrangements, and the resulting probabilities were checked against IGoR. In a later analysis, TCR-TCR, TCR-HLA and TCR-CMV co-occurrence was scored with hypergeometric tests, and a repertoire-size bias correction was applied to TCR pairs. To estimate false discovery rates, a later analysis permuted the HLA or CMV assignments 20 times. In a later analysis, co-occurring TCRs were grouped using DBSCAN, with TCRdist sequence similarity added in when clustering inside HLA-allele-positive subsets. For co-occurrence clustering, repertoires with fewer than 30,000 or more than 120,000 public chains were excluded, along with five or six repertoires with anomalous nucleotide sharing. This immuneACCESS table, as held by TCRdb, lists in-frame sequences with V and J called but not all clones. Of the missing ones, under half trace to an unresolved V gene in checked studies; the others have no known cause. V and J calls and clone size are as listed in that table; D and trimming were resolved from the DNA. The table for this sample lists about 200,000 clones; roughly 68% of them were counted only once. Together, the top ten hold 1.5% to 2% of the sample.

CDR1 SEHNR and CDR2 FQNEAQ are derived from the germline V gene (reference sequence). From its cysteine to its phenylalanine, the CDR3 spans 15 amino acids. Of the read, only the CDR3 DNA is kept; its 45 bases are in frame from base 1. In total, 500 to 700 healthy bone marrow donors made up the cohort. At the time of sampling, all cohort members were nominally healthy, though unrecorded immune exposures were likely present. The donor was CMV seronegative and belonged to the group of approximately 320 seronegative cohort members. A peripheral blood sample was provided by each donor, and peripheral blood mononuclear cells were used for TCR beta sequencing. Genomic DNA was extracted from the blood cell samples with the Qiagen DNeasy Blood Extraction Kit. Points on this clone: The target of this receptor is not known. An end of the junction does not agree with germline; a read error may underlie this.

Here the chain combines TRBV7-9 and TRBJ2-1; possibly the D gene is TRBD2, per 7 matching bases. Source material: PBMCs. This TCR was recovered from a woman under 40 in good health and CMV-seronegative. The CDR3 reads CSSRKGRGSYNEQFF. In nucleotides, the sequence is TGTTCCAGCAGAAAAGGGAGGGGGTCCTACAATGAGCAGTTCTTC.